This T cell receptor beta chain was sequenced in a study of beta chain features in type 1 diabetes. Expressed TCRB transcripts were sequenced after all isolated RNA was converted to cDNA. The data were produced by immunoSEQ multiplex PCR, yet TCRdb's version contains in-frame clones alone and is incomplete. The table records hundreds of thousands of clones, roughly a sixth of them present only once. The CDR3 runs 12 residues. The germline V gene has CDR1 SGHRS and CDR2 YFSETQ. This clone has just a few counts. The V gene is TRBV5-1, the J gene TRBJ2-5; D is uncertain. The last part of the DNA fits TRBJ2-7 better; the J call may be wrong. This clonotype was sampled from a woman aged 18-35 years in good health. Sequenced: naive CD4+ T cells from blood. The CDR3 is CASSAQGYEQYF. As DNA, the CDR3 is TGCGCCAGCAGCGCTCAAGGCTACGAGCAGTACTTC.